This T cell receptor beta chain derives from a study of Ad26.COV2.S vaccination and SARS-CoV-2 variants. On the study more broadly: Among those in the COV1001 Ad26.COV2.S trial arm was the donor. Intramuscularly, Ad26.COV2.S was given either once or twice, 56 days apart. Study-level results: Analytic work on TCR breadth and depth might have understated the full extent of total T cell responses.

About this clone: Its antigen remains unknown.

Using immunoSEQ multiplex PCR, the repertoire was profiled, and TCRdb retains in-frame clones only, with some absent. The sample yields roughly 330,000 clones, 85% to 90% seen once. Treatment specified: approximately 18 received Ad26.COV2.S at low or high dose, single or two shots; about 5 received placebo; per-sample allocation not given. The study sampled participants on day 63 after the first vaccine or placebo injection. J gave up 2 bases and V 4 bases, and 8 bases lay outside the gene matches. The CDR3 covers 16 residues. The germline CDR1 and CDR2 sequences are SGHRS and YFSETQ. The TCR sequence derives from a person between 18 and 65 years old who received the Ad26.COV2.S COVID-19 vaccine or a placebo. This sample comprised peripheral blood, obtained in a trial of Ad26.COV2.S vaccine versus placebo. The chain recombines TRBV5-1 with TRBJ2-1; TRBD1 matches 8 bases. CDR3 sequence reads: CASSQQGTGPYNEQFF. In DNA, the CDR3 is TGCGCCAGCAGCCAGCAGGGGACAGGCCCCTACAATGAGCAGTTCTTC. The variable domain in full, completed from reference TRBV5-1 and TRBJ2-1, reads KAGVTQTPRYLIKTRGQQVTLSCSPISGHRSVSWYQQTPGQGLQFLFEYFSETQRNKGNFPGRFSGRQFSNSRSEMNVSTLELGDSALYLCASSQQGTGPYNEQFFGPGTRLTVL.